These 13 T cell receptor beta chains share one sample of origin, sequenced in a study of beta chain features in type 1 diabetes. General study findings and limits: Shorter TCRB CDR3s, moderately but significantly so, marked every one of the four CD4+ subsets in Type 1 diabetes patients.

Their antigens remain unidentified. Reverse transcription of all isolated RNA meant that expressed TCRB transcripts were sequenced. The assay was immunoSEQ multiplex PCR, and TCRdb's table has in-frame clones only and misses some. Here the sample spans a few hundred thousand clones, roughly 22% being singletons. Sequencing was performed on naive CD4+ T cells from blood. The receptors come from a woman in her 40s with type 1 diabetes.

This sequence joins TRBV29-1 and TRBJ1-1; the D is unclear. Trimming removed 4 bases at V and 11 bases at J, with 17 bases between. Per germline, CDR1 SQVTM and CDR2 ANQGSEA. The CDR3 covers 12 residues. CDR3 DNA sequence: TGCAGCGTTGGGATAATTGGGGAGATGGCTTTCTTT. It specifies CSVGIIGEMAFF.

The gene calls are TRBV19 and TRBJ1-5; D call uncertain. Germline V gene sequence: CDR1 LNHDA, CDR2 SQIVND (reference sequence). The CDR3 consists of 15 residues. V was clipped by 5 bases and J by 0 bases, with 11 bases between them. The CDR3 nucleotides are TGTGCCAGTAGTCTACAGAGTAATAGCAATCAGCCCCAGCATTTT. As protein: CASSLQSNSNQPQHF.

V gene TRBV10-3 combines with J gene TRBJ1-1; no clear D gene. Germline CDR1 and CDR2: ENHRY and SYGVKD. V shed 3 bases and J shed 1 base, with 6 bases lying between them. CDR3 length equals 13 residues. The chain's CDR3 is CAISESRNTEAFF. DNA for the CDR3: TGTGCCATCAGTGAATCGAGGAACACTGAAGCTTTCTTT.

This clone came up a few times. The DNA for the CDR3 is TGTGCCAGCAGCCACAGGGCGACGACAGATACGCAGTATTTT. Translating it yields CASSHRATTDTQYF. This chain joins TRBV6-5 and TRBJ2-3, with D maybe TRBD1 (6 bases). There are 14 residues in the CDR3. Germline assignment: CDR1 MNHEY and CDR2 SVGAGI. The V end was cut by 6 bases, the J end by 3 bases, with 13 bases between.

This clone was counted only a few times. Here the CDR3 reads CASSVESGFYGYTF. The CDR3 DNA follows: TGTGCCAGCAGCGTAGAGTCGGGATTCTATGGCTACACCTTC. V and J are TRBV9 and TRBJ1-2; no firm D call. V gave up 0 bases and J gave up 4 bases, with 10 bases separating them. The germline gives CDR1 SGDLS, CDR2 YYNGEE. The length of the CDR3 is 14 residues.

The chain carries TRBV9 and TRBJ1-2, with D possibly being TRBD1 (6 bases). Germline CDR1 SGDLS, CDR2 YYNGEE. Trimming took off 0 bases at V and 6 bases at J, with 18 bases between the two ends. The CDR3 is made up of 16 amino acids. Written as DNA, the CDR3 is TGTGCCAGCAGCGTAGGAGGATGGAACAGGGAGAATGGCTACACCTTC. Its translation is CASSVGGWNRENGYTF.

This clone was seen a few times. The chain is built from TRBV9 and TRBJ2-3; TRBD1 is a possible D gene (6 bases). CDR1 SGDLS and CDR2 YYNGEE come from the germline V gene. V lost 0 bases, J lost 2 bases, and 16 bases lay in between. The CDR3 loop spans 17 amino acids. The CDR3 nucleotides read TGTGCCAGCAGCGTAGCCCCCTCAGGGGTGACCACAGATACGCAGTATTTT. It is translated as CASSVAPSGVTTDTQYF.

The CDR3 nucleotides are TGTGCCAGCACCCGCCGGACCTTACAGGGCGACGAGCAGTACTTC. Its protein is CASTRRTLQGDEQYF. The V and J genes are TRBV6-6 and TRBJ2-7; a possible D gene is TRBD1 (6 bases). The V end lost 7 bases, the J end lost 5 bases, and 21 bases lay between the germline ends. The CDR3 consists of 15 residues. Germline V lookup: CDR1 MNHNY, CDR2 SVGAGI (reference sequence).

This clone was found a few times. The chain combines TRBV9 with TRBJ1-6; 7 bases map to TRBD1. Unmatched junction bases numbered 9, after V lost 4 bases and J lost 8 bases. The CDR3 is made up of 15 amino acids. Germline V CDR1 and CDR2: SGDLS, YYNGEE. CDR3 protein: CASSPRDRVHSPLHF. The CDR3 nucleotides are TGTGCCAGCAGCCCGAGAGACAGGGTACATTCACCCCTCCACTTT.

V is TRBV19 and J is TRBJ1-5; D is possibly TRBD1 (6 bases). The CDR3 consists of 15 residues. V lost 9 bases and J lost 0, with 15 bases in between. Germline assignment: CDR1 LNHDA and CDR2 SQIVND (reference sequence). The CDR3: CASLKSQGSNQPQHF. The CDR3 DNA sequence: TGTGCCAGCCTTAAGTCACAGGGTAGCAATCAGCCCCAGCATTTT.

The sample holds a few counts of this clone. V and J are TRBV2 and TRBJ2-3; D call uncertain. Germline V gene sequence: CDR1 SNHLY, CDR2 FYNNEI. The CDR3 contains 12 residues. Trimming removed 3 bases from V and 2 bases from J, with 3 bases in between. The CDR3 region has the DNA TGTGCCAGCAGTGACAACACAGATACGCAGTATTTT. Translating gives CASSDNTDTQYF. Using reference TRBV2 and TRBJ2-3 for the parts outside the CDR3, the full variable domain is EPEVTQTPSHQVTQMGQEVILRCVPISNHLYFYWYRQILGQKVEFLVSFYNNEISEKSEIFDDQFSVERPDGSNFTLKIRSTKLEDSAMYFCASSDNTDTQYFGPGTRLTVL.

The chain couples TRBV29-1 to TRBJ2-1; tentative D call: TRBD2 (6 bases). The CDR3 spans 15 residues. V dropped 3 bases and J dropped 6 bases, with 18 bases sitting between them. Germline V gene sequence: CDR1 SQVTM, CDR2 ANQGSEA. Written as DNA, the CDR3 is TGCAGCGTTGATCCGTGGCGGGGCCTGGGCAATGAGCAGTTCTTC. Encoded protein: CSVDPWRGLGNEQFF.

The rearrangement joins TRBV6-5 to TRBJ2-7; TRBD2 agrees at 10 bases. The germline V gene encodes CDR1 MNHEY and CDR2 SVGAGI. This CDR3 contains 14 residues. Unmatched junction bases numbered 2, after V lost 4 bases and J lost 2 bases. In nucleotides, the CDR3 is TGTGCCAGCAGTTGGACTAGCGGAGCCTACGAGCAGTACTTC. Translation: CASSWTSGAYEQYF.